The rows below give T cell receptor beta chains drawn from one sample of a study of shared T cell receptors in the human thymus. TCRdb's table, derived via immunoSEQ multiplex PCR, lists solely in-frame clones and lacks some. The sample carries roughly 710,000 clones, approximately 85% recorded once. In addition, the sample was reused for a study of human thymus T cells.

Sequenced sample: thymocytes. All receptors derive from a girl under three years old with a congenital heart defect. The CDR3 runs from the conserved cysteine through the conserved F or W. Fields, in order: clone size, J gene, D gene, V gene, CDR3 protein, CDR3 DNA. A D gene is named only where the DNA matches it firmly. Only part of the rows carry a size: once, few, many, or a class if the clone is expanded.

- | TRBJ2-7 | - | TRBV28 | CASSLGSLTPNYEQYF | TGTGCCAGCAGTTTGGGCAGCTTAACCCCCAACTACGAGCAGTACTTC
- | TRBJ1-1 | - | TRBV12-5 | CASGLIQQGVETEAFF | TGTGCTAGTGGTTTGATTCAACAGGGAGTCGAGACTGAAGCTTTCTTT
- | TRBJ1-5 | TRBD1 | TRBV4-1 | CASSPETGEENQPQHF | TGCGCCAGCAGCCCCGAAACAGGGGAAGAGAATCAGCCCCAGCATTTT
once | TRBJ1-1 | - | TRBV7-2 | CASPVLGARTEAFF | TGTGCCAGTCCGGTATTAGGGGCGCGCACTGAAGCTTTCTTT
- | TRBJ2-7 | TRBD1 | TRBV11-2 | CASSLDRGDRVHEQYF | TGTGCCAGCAGCTTAGATCGTGGCGACAGGGTTCACGAGCAGTACTTC
once | TRBJ1-3 | - | TRBV27 | CASSLLGGLSGNTIYF | TGTGCCAGCAGTTTATTGGGGGGTCTTTCTGGAAACACCATATATTTT
few | TRBJ1-2 | TRBD1 | TRBV10-3 | CAISPDRGTNYGYTF | TGTGCCATCAGTCCTGACAGGGGCACTAACTATGGCTACACCTTC
- | TRBJ2-7 | TRBD1 | TRBV27 | CASSPWTGGNEQYF | TGTGCCAGCAGTCCTTGGACAGGGGGTAACGAGCAGTACTTC
- | TRBJ2-7 | TRBD1 | TRBV2 | CASSPTARSGTDKGMFCYEQYF | TGTGCCAGCAGCCCGACTGCTCGATCCGGGACAGATAAGGGGATGTTTTGCTACGAGCAGTACTTC
- | TRBJ2-1 | - | TRBV2 | CASSVRRGYNEQFF | TGTGCCAGCAGTGTCCGGAGGGGCTACAATGAGCAGTTCTTC
- | TRBJ1-2 | - | TRBV7-2 | CASSLVRDKDYGYTF | TGTGCCAGCAGCTTAGTCCGAGACAAGGACTATGGCTACACCTTC
- | TRBJ1-2 | - | TRBV18 | CASSPFPQAGYTF | TGTGCCAGCTCTCCCTTCCCCCAGGCGGGCTACACCTTC
- | TRBJ1-2 | - | TRBV27 | CASSLGQGSNYGYTF | TGTGCCAGCAGTTTGGGCCAGGGGAGCAACTATGGCTACACCTTC
once | TRBJ1-5 | TRBD1 | TRBV27 | CASSYRPPRTGREPQHF | TGTGCCAGCAGTTATAGACCACCCCGGACAGGGAGGGAGCCCCAGCATTTT
- | TRBJ2-2 | - | TRBV12-5 | CASVTDSRATGELFF | TGTGCTAGTGTCACAGACAGTAGAGCCACCGGGGAGCTGTTTTTT